This T cell receptor (beta chain) was sequenced during a study of response to subunit inactivated influenza vaccine. Study outcomes and limitations: Few new T cells, the authors suggested, are recruited by each seasonal influenza vaccination.

From the RT-PCR reads, TCRdb called clonotypes with MiXCR, one entry per CDR3 protein. The table lists hundreds of thousands of distinct CDR3 sequences, 7.6% of them singletons. Germline loops: CDR1 MDHEN, CDR2 SYDVKM. V was clipped by 5 bases and J by 0 bases, with 14 bases between them. There are 16 residues in the CDR3. This clonotype showed up many times. The antigen remains unidentified. This chain uses TRBV28 with TRBJ2-4, with D hard to call. The source material was PBMCs from blood, sampled around 25 months after vaccination. This clonotype originated in a man in his fifties or sixties who received an inactivated influenza vaccine. The CDR3 protein is CASSRDGVLAKNIQYF. CDR3 coding DNA: TGTGCCAGCAGTAGAGACGGCGTTCTAGCCAAAAACATTCAGTACTTC.